The 18 T cell receptor beta chains in this list originate from one sample, sequenced in a study of blood T cell repertoires in COVID-19. Libraries were prepared by immunoSEQ multiplex PCR; TCRdb keeps only in-frame clonotypes and omits some of them. The table records approximately 200,000 clones, approximately 86% of them present only once. Sequenced: peripheral blood. These TCRs come from a man aged 30 to 39 with acute or convalescent COVID-19.

The rearrangement uses TRBV28 and TRBJ1-5; tentative D call: TRBD1 (5 bases). There are 15 residues in the CDR3. Germline V gives CDR1 MDHEN, CDR2 SYDVKM. V lost 1 base to trimming and J lost 6 bases, with 13 bases between them. The chain's CDR3 is CASSLSGQGSQPQHF. The CDR3 coding sequence is TGTGCCAGCAGTTTATCGGGTCAGGGAAGTCAGCCCCAGCATTTT.

This chain connects TRBV7-9 to TRBJ1-2; D ambiguous. The CDR3 loop spans 13 amino acids. CDR1 and CDR2 (germline): SEHNR, FQNEAQ (reference sequence). The ends were cut back, 0 bases at V and 1 base at J, with 3 bases in the middle. CDR3 coding DNA: TGTGCCAGCAGCTTAGCCAATAACTATGGCTACACCTTC. Translated: CASSLANNYGYTF.

The gene calls are TRBV12-5 and TRBJ2-7; weak D call: TRBD1 (6 bases). This CDR3 comprises 15 residues. V was trimmed by 2 bases and J by 3 bases, leaving 14 bases between them. CDR1 and CDR2 (germline): LGHNT, FRNRAP. Here the CDR3 DNA reads TGTGCTAGTGGTTTGTCCCGGACAGCCGACTACGAGCAGTACTTC. The encoded protein is CASGLSRTADYEQYF.

V gene TRBV5-1 combines with J gene TRBJ2-3; 7 bases align to TRBD1. Germline loops: CDR1 SGHRS, CDR2 YFSETQ. V lost 4 bases to trimming and J lost 1 base; unmatched junction nucleotides: 6. The CDR3 extends over 15 amino acids. Written as DNA, the CDR3 is TGCGCCAGCAGCCCCCCCACAGGGGGCACAGATACGCAGTATTTT. Translation gives CASSPPTGGTDTQYF.

The chain employs TRBV5-6 and TRBJ2-1; 8 bases are a match to TRBD2. The V gene's germline CDR1 is SGHDT and CDR2 YYEEEE. V dropped 2 bases and J dropped 5; count of bases not matched to a gene: 6. There are 15 residues in the CDR3. The CDR3, as DNA: TGTGCCAGCAGCTTTCTCGGGACTAGGGACAATGAGCAGTTCTTC. It is translated as CASSFLGTRDNEQFF. Based on the CDR3 plus reference TRBV5-6 and TRBJ2-1, the full variable domain is DAGVTQSPTHLIKTRGQQVTLRCSPKSGHDTVSWYQQALGQGPQFIFQYYEEEERQRGNFPDRFSGHQFPNYSSELNVNALLLGDSALYLCASSFLGTRDNEQFFGPGTRLTVL.

This clone showed up just a few times. The chain carries TRBV21-1 and TRBJ1-6; the table names TRBD1, a call not compared with the DNA. TRBV21-1 is designated a pseudogene. The CDR3 length is 16 residues. This chain's CDR3 is CASSKGWDRYNSPLHF. CDR3 DNA sequence: TGTGCCAGCAGCAAAGGATGGGACAGATATAATTCACCCCTCCACTTT.

This rearrangement joins TRBV6-6 to TRBJ2-2; 8 bases match TRBD2. Trimming took 11 bases from V and 6 from J; bases not matched to a gene: 8. This CDR3 has 13 residues. Germline CDR1 is MNHNY and CDR2 is SVGAGI (reference sequence). CDR3 nucleotide sequence: TGTGCCTCAGCCCGGGGGGGCCCCGGGGAGCTGTTTTTT. This gives the protein CASARGGPGELFF.

This chain joins TRBV6-5 and TRBJ2-3, with 7 bases identical to TRBD2. The J segment lost 2 bases and the V segment lost 10 bases, leaving 9 bases of the junction unmatched. This CDR3 comprises 14 residues. Germline lookup yields CDR1 MNHEY and CDR2 SVGAGI. CDR3 protein: CATSLAVATDTQYF. The CDR3 DNA is TGTGCCACCTCCCTAGCGGTTGCCACAGATACGCAGTATTTT.

The rearrangement joins TRBV18 to TRBJ2-3; TRBD1 matches at 9 bases. The CDR3 covers 17 residues. The germline gives CDR1 KGHSH, CDR2 LQKENI. V gave up 3 bases and J gave up 1 base; unmatched junction bases: 8. In DNA, the CDR3 is TGTGCCAGCTCACCGGACAGGGGATATCGAGGCACAGATACGCAGTATTTT. It yields the protein CASSPDRGYRGTDTQYF.

The CDR3 bases are TGTGCCAGCAGCTCTACGACAGGGGGAGCAAATCAGCCCCAGCATTTT. It is translated as CASSSTTGGANQPQHF. The chain joins TRBV7-8 to TRBJ1-5; 9 bases fit TRBD1. V lost 4 bases to trimming and J lost 4 bases; unmatched junction nucleotides: 8. Germline CDR1 is SGHVS and CDR2 is FQNEAQ. The CDR3 covers 16 residues.

The genes are TRBV30 and TRBJ2-3, with 10 nucleotides matching TRBD2. CDR3 size: 15 residues. V trimming: 6 bases; J trimming: 5 bases; junction bases outside the gene matches: 11. Germline-derived CDR1 and CDR2 are GTSNPN and SVGIG (reference sequence). This CDR3 reads CACQTFSGGRDTQYF. CDR3 DNA sequence: TGTGCCTGCCAAACATTTAGCGGGGGGCGAGATACGCAGTATTTT.

The chain is built from TRBV30 and TRBJ2-3, with D unclear. Trimming cost V 2 bases and J 0 bases, with 9 bases left between them. The germline CDR1 and CDR2 sequences are GTSNPN and SVGIG (reference sequence). The CDR3 covers 14 residues. The CDR3 spells CAWSFGVSTDTQYF. CDR3 DNA sequence: TGTGCCTGGAGTTTCGGAGTTAGCACAGATACGCAGTATTTT. Looking up the rest from reference TRBV30 and TRBJ2-3 gives the full variable domain: SQTIHQWPATLVQPVGSPLSLECTVEGTSNPNLYWYRQAAGRGLQLLFYSVGIGQISSEVPQNLSASRPQDRQFILSSKKLLLSDSGFYLCAWSFGVSTDTQYFGPGTRLTVL.

This clone has more than one count but fewer than ten. The genes are TRBV6-2 or TRBV6-3 and TRBJ1-5; tentative D call: TRBD1 (6 bases). This CDR3 comprises 15 residues. The V gene lost 2 bases and the J gene lost 3 bases, with 11 bases spanning the gap. Germline CDR1 and CDR2: MNHEY and SVGEGT. The CDR3 region has the DNA TGTGCCAGCAGTTACGGACAGACCTACAATCAGCCCCAGCATTTT. Protein: CASSYGQTYNQPQHF.

The chain employs TRBV3-1 (or the pseudogene TRBV3-2) and TRBJ1-5; 9 nucleotides match TRBD1. The CDR3 is made up of 12 amino acids. In germline, CDR1 is LGHDT, CDR2 YNNKEL (reference sequence). Trimming at V came to 3 bases and at J to 15 bases, leaving 6 bases not matched to a gene. CDR3 sequence reads: CASSQGDRVPHF. DNA for the CDR3: TGTGCCAGCAGCCAGGGGGACAGGGTCCCGCATTTT.

V and J are TRBV12-3 or TRBV12-4 and TRBJ1-1; D remains ambiguous. This CDR3 is 13 amino acids long. V was shortened by 7 bases and J by 0 bases, with 9 bases between the two germline ends. This CDR3 reads CASTQQLNTEAFF. CDR3 coding DNA: TGTGCCAGCACCCAACAGCTGAACACTGAAGCTTTCTTT.

This chain joins TRBV28 and TRBJ2-1; a weak D match, TRBD2 (6 bases). Per the germline V gene, CDR1 is MDHEN and CDR2 is SYDVKM. The CDR3 runs 15 residues. V was clipped by 2 bases and J by 10 bases, with 18 bases between them. This chain's CDR3 is CASSLGGAIQYEQFF. DNA for the CDR3: TGTGCCAGCAGTTTAGGAGGGGCCATACAATACGAGCAGTTCTTC.

The count of this clone is one. V and J are TRBV6-1 and TRBJ2-7, with TRBD1 matching 9 bases. V lost 7 bases, J lost 5 bases, and 9 bases stayed unmatched. This CDR3 comprises 14 residues. Germline loops: CDR1 MNHNS, CDR2 SASEGT. CDR3 coding DNA: TGTGCCAGCAAGGGGGGACAGGGTTTTGACGAGCAGTACTTC. Its protein is CASKGGQGFDEQYF.

Of note for this clone: The junction and the germline gene differ at one end; a read error may be behind it. The gene calls are TRBV7-7 and TRBJ2-2; D is unresolved. Germline V lookup: CDR1 SSHAT, CDR2 FNYEAQ (reference sequence). CDR3 size: 16 residues. This CDR3 is CASSSSSGRNTGELFF. The CDR3 nucleotides are TGTGCTAGCAGTTCCTCATCGGGTCGGAACACCGGGGAGCTGTTTTTT.